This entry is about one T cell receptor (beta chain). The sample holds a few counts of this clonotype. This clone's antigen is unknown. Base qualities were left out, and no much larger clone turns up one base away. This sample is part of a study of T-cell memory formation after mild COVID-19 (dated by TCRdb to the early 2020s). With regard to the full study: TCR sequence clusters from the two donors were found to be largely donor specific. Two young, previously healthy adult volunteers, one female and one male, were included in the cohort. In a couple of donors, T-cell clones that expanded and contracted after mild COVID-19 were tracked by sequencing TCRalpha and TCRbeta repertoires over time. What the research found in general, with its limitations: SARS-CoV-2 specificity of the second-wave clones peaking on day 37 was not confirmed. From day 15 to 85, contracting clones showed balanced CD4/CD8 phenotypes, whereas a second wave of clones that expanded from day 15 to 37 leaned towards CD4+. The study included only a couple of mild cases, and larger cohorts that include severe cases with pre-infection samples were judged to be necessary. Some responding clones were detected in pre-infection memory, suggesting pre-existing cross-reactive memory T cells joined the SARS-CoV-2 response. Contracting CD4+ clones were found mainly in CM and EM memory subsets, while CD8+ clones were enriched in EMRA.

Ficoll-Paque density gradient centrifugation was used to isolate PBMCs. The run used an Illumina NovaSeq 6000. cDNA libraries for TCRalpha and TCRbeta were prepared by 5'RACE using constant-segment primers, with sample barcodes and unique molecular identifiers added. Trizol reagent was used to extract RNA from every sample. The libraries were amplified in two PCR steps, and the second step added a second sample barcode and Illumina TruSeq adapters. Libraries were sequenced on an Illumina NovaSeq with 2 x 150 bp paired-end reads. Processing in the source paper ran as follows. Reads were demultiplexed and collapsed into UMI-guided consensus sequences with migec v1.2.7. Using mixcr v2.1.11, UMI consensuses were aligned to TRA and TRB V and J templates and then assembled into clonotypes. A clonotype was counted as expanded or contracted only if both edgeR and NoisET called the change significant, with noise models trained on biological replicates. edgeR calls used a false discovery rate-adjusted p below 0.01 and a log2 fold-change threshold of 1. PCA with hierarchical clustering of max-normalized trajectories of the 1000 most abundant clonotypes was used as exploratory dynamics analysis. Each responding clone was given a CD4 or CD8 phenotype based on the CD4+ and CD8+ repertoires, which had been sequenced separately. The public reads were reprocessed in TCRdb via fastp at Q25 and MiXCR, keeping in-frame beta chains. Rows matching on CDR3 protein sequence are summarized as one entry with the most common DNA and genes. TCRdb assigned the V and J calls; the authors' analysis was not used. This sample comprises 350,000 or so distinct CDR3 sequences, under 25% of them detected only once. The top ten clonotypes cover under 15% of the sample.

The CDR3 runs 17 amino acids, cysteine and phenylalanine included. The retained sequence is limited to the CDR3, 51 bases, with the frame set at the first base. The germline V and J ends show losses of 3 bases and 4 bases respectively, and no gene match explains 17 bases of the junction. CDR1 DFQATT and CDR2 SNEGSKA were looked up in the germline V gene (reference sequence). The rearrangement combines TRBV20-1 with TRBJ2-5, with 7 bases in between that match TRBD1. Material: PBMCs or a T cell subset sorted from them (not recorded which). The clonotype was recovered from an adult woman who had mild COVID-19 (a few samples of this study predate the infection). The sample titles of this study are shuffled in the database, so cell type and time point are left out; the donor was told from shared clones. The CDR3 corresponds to CSASGTARGAGVETQYF. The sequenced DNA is TGCAGTGCTAGCGGGACAGCCAGGGGTGCGGGCGTAGAGACCCAGTACTTC.